One sample yielded the 18 T cell receptor beta chains listed below, sequenced in a study of shared T cell receptors in the human thymus (dated by TCRdb to 2020 to 2023). The method was the immunoSEQ multiplex PCR assay. TCRdb provides this immuneACCESS table in a form limited to in-frame rearrangements. Some clones are lacking; in checked studies, under half of them reflect an unresolved V gene, and why the rest are absent is not known. For this sample there are hundreds of thousands of clones; 80% to 90% appear just once. Roughly 0.0089% of the sample lies in the top ten. These data also featured in a second study, about human thymus T cells.

Sequenced sample: thymocytes. These receptors were obtained from a boy younger than two with a congenital heart defect. Donor details come from another sample of the same person, matched by shared clones.

The V gene is TRBV30, the J gene TRBJ1-5; 7 bases map to TRBD1. J lost 9 bases, V lost 1 base, and 15 bases had no gene match. Germline V CDR1 and CDR2: GTSNPN, SVGIG (reference sequence). The CDR3 has 16 amino acids. The CDR3 region has the DNA TGTGCCTGGAGTGACTCCCCGGACAGGATCGATCGGCCCCAGCATTTT. It yields the protein CAWSDSPDRIDRPQHF.

The chain's CDR3 is CASRVDRGREGLSTDTQYF. The CDR3 nucleotides are TGTGCCAGTAGGGTCGACAGGGGGCGAGAGGGTTTGAGCACAGATACGCAGTATTTT. The chain employs TRBV28 and TRBJ2-3, with 10 bases fitting TRBD1. The CDR3 loop spans 19 amino acids. Unmatched junction bases numbered 18, after V lost 9 bases and J lost 0 bases. Germline CDR1 MDHEN, CDR2 SYDVKM.

The chain combines TRBV28 with TRBJ1-1, with D possibly matching TRBD1 (6 bases). The CDR3 extends over 13 amino acids. V dropped 7 bases and J dropped 4 bases, with 13 bases sitting between them. Germline V gene sequence: CDR1 MDHEN, CDR2 SYDVKM. CDR3 DNA sequence: TGTGCCAGCACCCTTATCAGGGGCACTGAAGCTTTCTTT. It encodes CASTLIRGTEAFF. The complete variable domain, with remaining parts taken from reference TRBV28 and TRBJ1-1, reads DVKVTQSSRYLVKRTGEKVFLECVQDMDHENMFWYRQDPGLGLRLIYFSYDVKMKEKGDIPEGYSVSREKKERFSLILESASTNQTSMYLCASTLIRGTEAFFGQGTRLTVV.

The gene calls are TRBV7-6 and TRBJ2-1, with TRBD1 matching 10 bases. The CDR3 contains 19 residues. After removal of 5 bases from V and 6 bases from J, the junction contained 19 bases not matched to a gene. Germline CDR1 reads SGHVS; CDR2 reads FNYEAQ. CDR3 amino acids: CASSTTGGRLTGRGNEQFF. CDR3 DNA sequence: TGTGCCAGCAGCACGACAGGGGGCAGGTTAACCGGACGGGGCAATGAGCAGTTCTTC.

CDR3 nucleotide sequence: TGTGCCAGCAGCTTAGGACGGGAGGCGAGGAATGAGCAGTTCTTC. Amino acid sequence: CASSLGREARNEQFF. The V and J genes are TRBV7-9 and TRBJ2-1; 7 positions match TRBD2. This CDR3 contains 15 residues. After removal of 1 base from V and 7 bases from J, the junction contained 7 bases not matched to a gene. In germline, CDR1 is SEHNR, CDR2 FQNEAQ (reference sequence).

A single count supports this clone. The V gene is TRBV28, the J gene TRBJ1-1; D is perhaps TRBD1 (5 bases). Germline V CDR1 and CDR2: MDHEN, SYDVKM. This CDR3 region has 13 residues. With 1 base removed from V and 9 bases from J, the gap between germline ends came to 12 bases. CDR3 residues: CASSLYPGSQAFF. DNA for the CDR3: TGTGCCAGCAGTTTATACCCAGGGTCTCAAGCTTTCTTT.

This chain connects TRBV7-9 to TRBJ1-6; tentative D call: TRBD1 (6 bases). The CDR3 sequence is 16 residues long. Germline V gene lookup returns CDR1 SEHNR and CDR2 FQNEAQ (reference sequence). V lost 1 base and J 3 bases, leaving 10 bases between the germline ends. The CDR3 region has the DNA TGTGCCAGCAGCTTAGGAGGGACATACTATAATTCACCCCTCCACTTT. Translation: CASSLGGTYYNSPLHF.

The chain has TRBV30 and TRBJ2-1; 9 nucleotides align to TRBD2. The CDR3 is 13 residues long. The V and J ends lost 5 bases and 5 bases, in that order; junction bases with no gene match: 4. Germline CDR1 is GTSNPN and CDR2 is SVGIG (reference sequence). The CDR3 reads CAWSSGTHNEQFF. The CDR3 bases are TGTGCCTGGTCTAGCGGGACCCACAATGAGCAGTTCTTC.

The rearrangement joins TRBV9 to TRBJ2-2; possible D gene TRBD1, 6 bases. There are 18 residues in the CDR3. The germline CDR1 and CDR2 sequences are SGDLS and YYNGEE. The V gene lost 0 bases and the J gene lost 3 bases, with 18 bases spanning the gap. This CDR3 reads CASSVVTGPLYYTGELFF. For the CDR3, the DNA is TGTGCCAGCAGCGTAGTCACAGGGCCCCTCTATTACACCGGGGAGCTGTTTTTT.

The V and J genes are TRBV7-2 and TRBJ1-1; 7 bases map to TRBD1. The ends lost 2 bases at V and 4 bases at J; junction bases unmatched: 7. CDR1 is SGHTA, CDR2 FQGNSA, per germline. CDR3 length equals 15 residues. The CDR3 is CASSLRRQGGTEAFF. CDR3 DNA sequence: TGTGCCAGCAGCTTACGCCGCCAGGGGGGCACTGAAGCTTTCTTT.

This clone was seen a single time. This sequence joins TRBV28 and TRBJ1-4; 7 bases map to TRBD1. This CDR3 region has 14 residues. V lost 5 bases to trimming and J lost 4 bases; unmatched junction nucleotides: 4. Germline-derived CDR1 and CDR2 are MDHEN and SYDVKM. The CDR3 region has the DNA TGTGCCAGCAGTCCCGGGACAGATAATGAAAAACTGTTTTTT. Its protein product is CASSPGTDNEKLFF.

The chain couples TRBV18 to TRBJ1-4, with TRBD1 identical over 8 bases. Germline values: CDR1 KGHSH, CDR2 LQKENI. The CDR3 has 17 residues. After removal of 5 bases from V and 7 bases from J, the junction contained 15 bases not matched to a gene. The CDR3 sequence is CASSTQERQGRGEKLFF. CDR3 coding DNA: TGTGCCAGCTCAACCCAAGAGAGACAGGGGCGAGGTGAAAAACTGTTTTTT. The whole variable domain, remainder taken from reference TRBV18 and TRBJ1-4, is NAGVMQNPRHLVRRRGQEARLRCSPMKGHSHVYWYRQLPEEGLKFMVYLQKENIIDESGMPKERFSAEFPKEGPSILRIQQVVRGDSAAYFCASSTQERQGRGEKLFFGSGTQLSVL.

This clone was recorded a few times. The sample holds other DNA sequences that translate to the same CDR3. The chain combines TRBV27 with TRBJ1-6; 7 bases line up with TRBD1. V dropped 2 bases and J dropped 9; count of bases not matched to a gene: 4. In germline, CDR1 is MNHEY, CDR2 SMNVEV (reference sequence). This CDR3 spans 14 amino acids. CDR3 nucleotide sequence: TGTGCCAGCAGTTTAGACAGGGTTGGTTCACCCCTCCACTTT. Amino acids: CASSLDRVGSPLHF.

The J gene is TRBJ2-3, the V gene TRBV28, with TRBD2 identical over 8 bases. The CDR3 has 17 residues. Germline CDR1 MDHEN, CDR2 SYDVKM. Trimming cost V 0 bases and J 1 base; bases outside gene matches: 6. CDR3 nucleotides: TGTGCCAGCAGTTTATGGGTACTAGCGGACCGCACAGATACGCAGTATTTT. Translation: CASSLWVLADRTDTQYF.

The chain joins TRBV4-1 to TRBJ2-6, with TRBD2 matching 13 bases. Trimming took 6 bases from V and 1 from J; bases not matched to a gene: 15. The V gene's germline CDR1 is MGHRA and CDR2 YSYEKL. The CDR3 is 21 amino acids. The DNA of the CDR3 is TGCGCCAGCAGACACAGATGGGGGACTAGCGGGACGCAGTCTGGGGCCAACGTCCTGACTTTC. Amino acid sequence: CASRHRWGTSGTQSGANVLTF.

The chain joins TRBV27 to TRBJ2-7; 7 positions match TRBD1. Germline-derived CDR1 and CDR2 are MNHEY and SMNVEV (reference sequence). The trim removed 5 bases at V and 2 bases at J, leaving 15 bases unmatched. CDR3 length: 17 amino acids. The CDR3 DNA sequence: TGTGCCAGCAGTCCCCAAGGGAGAGGGGACAGTGCCTACGAGCAGTACTTC. It is translated as CASSPQGRGDSAYEQYF.

This chain connects TRBV28 to TRBJ2-7; 13 nucleotides line up with TRBD2. The CDR3 sequence is 15 residues long. The V gene's germline CDR1 is MDHEN and CDR2 SYDVKM. The V and J ends lost 8 bases and 3 bases, in that order; junction bases with no gene match: 7. CDR3 in DNA: TGTGCCAGCCGGAGCGGGACTAGCGGGGACTACGAGCAGTACTTC. It yields the protein CASRSGTSGDYEQYF.

The chain has TRBV5-4 and TRBJ2-5, with 15 bases lining up with TRBD2. In germline, CDR1 is SGHNT, CDR2 YYREEE (reference sequence). J lost 4 bases, V lost 5 bases, and 15 bases had no gene match. This CDR3 has 19 residues. CDR3 nucleotides: TGTGCCAGCAGTTGGACCGGGACTAGCGGGGGGTACGAGAGAGAGACCCAGTACTTC. Translated, it gives CASSWTGTSGGYERETQYF.